A single sample gave rise to the 21 T cell receptor beta chains below, sequenced in a study of spatial heterogeneity in lung cancer. Stated time point: blood at routine non-recurrence follow-up after resection. Material for sequencing was whole RNA from tumor, nontumor lung or frozen PBMC, left unsorted. TCRdb re-analysed the 5' RACE reads in MiXCR, keeping a single row per CDR3 protein. Of about 120,000 distinct CDR3 sequences in the sample, over 9% were seen once. The source was PBMCs, collected at follow-up. The receptor set was obtained from a male donor with early-stage non-small cell lung cancer.

The gene calls are TRBV20-1 and TRBJ2-1, with 8 bases aligning to TRBD2. CDR1 is DFQATT and CDR2 is SNEGSKA in the germline V gene (reference sequence). The CDR3 has 15 amino acids. The ends lost 2 bases at V and 4 bases at J; junction bases unmatched: 7. CDR3 protein: CSARMGGGPYNEQFF. As DNA, the CDR3 is TGCAGTGCTAGAATGGGCGGGGGGCCTTACAATGAGCAGTTCTTC.

This chain uses TRBV12-3 or TRBV12-4 with TRBJ1-3; D unresolved. The CDR3 extends over 14 amino acids. Between the trimmed V and J ends, which lost 3 bases and 8 bases, there was a span of 14 bases. The CDR3 loop is CASSFGGKGDTIYF. The CDR3 DNA reads as TGTGCCAGCAGTTTTGGCGGCAAAGGTGACACCATATATTTT.

In its sample, this clonotype was seen many times. Written as DNA, the CDR3 is TGTGCCAGCAGCCAAGAGGCACAGGGCACCGGGGAGCTGTTTTTT. Its translation: CASSQEAQGTGELFF. The J gene is TRBJ2-2, the V gene TRBV4-2, with D maybe TRBD1 (6 bases). Germline V gives CDR1 LGHNA, CDR2 YNFKEQ. The CDR3 is made up of 15 amino acids. With 0 bases removed from V and 4 bases from J, the gap between germline ends came to 9 bases.

This clonotype was found a few times. This rearrangement joins TRBV6-2 or TRBV6-3 to TRBJ2-3; 8 bases are a match to TRBD2. The CDR3 runs to 16 residues. Germline CDR1 and CDR2: MNHEY and SVGEGT. Germline trimming cut 7 bases from V and 6 bases from J; bases unmatched to any gene: 15. The CDR3, as DNA: TGTGCCAGCAAAGATCCCGGGACTAGTGCGTCGGATACGCAGTATTTT. This codes for CASKDPGTSASDTQYF.

The chain couples TRBV7-2 to TRBJ1-2; 7 nucleotides agree with TRBD1. With 5 bases clipped from V and 7 bases from J, the junction kept 10 bases outside the gene matches. The germline V gene encodes CDR1 SGHTA and CDR2 FQGNSA. This CDR3 is built from 14 residues. CDR3 nucleotides: TGTGCCAGCAGCCCCCGACAGGGAGGCACTGGCTACACCTTC. Translating gives CASSPRQGGTGYTF.

V usage is TRBV25-1 and J usage is TRBJ1-5; D is perhaps TRBD1 (5 bases). V was pared by 1 base and J by 5 bases, with 9 bases between. Per the germline V gene, CDR1 is MGHDK and CDR2 is SYGVNS. The CDR3 runs 14 residues. CDR3 protein: CASSEFGAYQPQHF. Written as DNA, the CDR3 is TGTGCCAGCAGTGAATTTGGGGCTTATCAGCCCCAGCATTTT.

This clonotype has just a few counts. V gene TRBV27 combines with J gene TRBJ1-5, with a tentative D call TRBD1 (6 bases). The CDR3 covers 14 residues. Germline V CDR1 and CDR2: MNHEY, SMNVEV (reference sequence). V was trimmed by 3 bases and J by 2 bases, leaving 8 bases between them. CDR3 loop: CASSFAGGNQPQHF. As DNA, the CDR3 is TGTGCCAGCAGTTTTGCAGGGGGCAATCAGCCCCAGCATTTT.

This clonotype has a handful of counts. The chain has TRBV28 and TRBJ1-5; 10 bases are shared with TRBD1. The germline V gene encodes CDR1 MDHEN and CDR2 SYDVKM. The CDR3 loop spans 15 amino acids. Trimming cost V 8 bases and J 3 bases; bases outside gene matches: 7. The CDR3 is CASAPGQGFNQPQHF. Here the CDR3 DNA reads TGTGCCAGCGCCCCGGGACAGGGGTTCAATCAGCCCCAGCATTTT. The complete variable domain, with remaining parts taken from reference TRBV28 and TRBJ1-5, reads DVKVTQSSRYLVKRTGEKVFLECVQDMDHENMFWYRQDPGLGLRLIYFSYDVKMKEKGDIPEGYSVSREKKERFSLILESASTNQTSMYLCASAPGQGFNQPQHFGDGTRLSIL.

At least ten counts were recorded for this clonotype. This chain links TRBV28 with TRBJ2-3, with 8 bases fitting TRBD1. The CDR3 contains 16 residues. Per the germline V gene, CDR1 is MDHEN and CDR2 is SYDVKM. With 5 bases clipped from V and 0 bases from J, the junction kept 7 bases outside the gene matches. DNA for the CDR3: TGTGCCAGCAGTCACCAGGGGGCGGGTAGCACAGATACGCAGTATTTT. Its protein product is CASSHQGAGSTDTQYF.

The CDR3 DNA reads as TGCAGTGCCACAGTACCGAGCTCCTATAATTCACCCCTCCACTTT. Its protein is CSATVPSSYNSPLHF. The rearrangement links TRBV20-1 to TRBJ1-6; D is undetermined. CDR1 is DFQATT and CDR2 is SNEGSKA in the germline V gene (reference sequence). The CDR3 covers 15 residues. Trimming took 6 bases from V and 0 from J, leaving 12 bases between them.

The genes are TRBV7-2 and TRBJ2-1; 7 nucleotides line up with TRBD2. The CDR3 contains 17 residues. V gave up 4 bases and J gave up 2 bases; unmatched junction bases: 11. Per the germline V gene, CDR1 is SGHTA and CDR2 is FQGNSA. The CDR3 loop is CASSSPSGGGPYNEQFF. The CDR3 coding sequence is TGTGCCAGCAGCTCACCTTCTGGCGGGGGACCCTACAATGAGCAGTTCTTC.

This sequence joins TRBV6-1 and TRBJ2-3, with 8 bases identical to TRBD1. This CDR3 contains 15 residues. V lost 5 bases to trimming and J lost 3 bases; unmatched junction nucleotides: 7. Germline CDR1 and CDR2: MNHNS and SASEGT. CDR3 region: CASSKPGQGTDTQYF. The CDR3 DNA is TGTGCCAGCAGTAAACCTGGACAGGGAACAGATACGCAGTATTTT.

The chain employs TRBV12-3 or TRBV12-4 and TRBJ2-3; no clear D. The CDR3 length is 14 residues. Trimming removed 0 bases at V and 8 bases at J, with 12 bases between. CDR3 nucleotides: TGTGCCAGCAGTTTAGCGCGCTGGATCCTTACGCAGTATTTT. Its translation is CASSLARWILTQYF.

CDR3 bases: TGTGCCAGCAGTTTACCCGGGGGCTCGGGTCAGCCCCAGCATTTT. Its protein is CASSLPGGSGQPQHF. The chain recombines TRBV12-3 or TRBV12-4 with TRBJ1-5; tentatively, D is TRBD1 (6 bases). This CDR3 has 15 amino acids. V dropped 2 bases and J dropped 6 bases, with 14 bases sitting between them.

A few counts support this clonotype. The rearrangement joins TRBV11-2 to TRBJ1-4; 11 nucleotides align to TRBD1. This CDR3 contains 17 residues. The trim removed 5 bases at V and 11 bases at J, leaving 16 bases unmatched. Per germline, CDR1 SGHAT and CDR2 FQNNGV. The CDR3 sequence is CASSRATRDRGFGKLFF. The DNA of the CDR3 is TGTGCCAGCAGCCGGGCAACCCGGGACAGGGGGTTTGGCAAACTGTTTTTT.

In its sample, this clonotype was seen many times. The chain couples TRBV20-1 to TRBJ2-2; D may be TRBD1 (6 bases). Germline V gene data show CDR1 as DFQATT and CDR2 as SNEGSKA (reference sequence). The CDR3 is 14 residues long. With 2 bases removed from V and 6 bases from J, the gap between germline ends came to 13 bases. This chain's CDR3 is CSARSSPGAGELFF. The CDR3 DNA reads TGCAGTGCTAGATCATCCCCAGGGGCCGGGGAGCTGTTTTTT.

In its sample, this clonotype was seen a few times. The genes are TRBV29-1 and TRBJ1-1; 8 bases line up with TRBD1. In germline, CDR1 is SQVTM, CDR2 ANQGSEA. The CDR3 runs 11 residues. J was trimmed by 7 bases and V by 7 bases; bases with no gene match: 5. The CDR3, as DNA: TGCAGCGGGAAAGGGACAGGTGAAGCTTTCTTT. Encoded protein: CSGKGTGEAFF.

This chain connects TRBV15 to TRBJ1-5; D is undetermined. The CDR3 runs to 12 residues. Looked up from germline, CDR1 is LNHNV and CDR2 is YYDKDF (reference sequence). V was trimmed by 0 bases and J by 5 bases, leaving 2 bases between them. The CDR3 sequence: CATSREDQPQHF. The CDR3 DNA reads TGTGCCACCAGCAGAGAGGATCAGCCCCAGCATTTT. Supplemented by reference TRBV15 and TRBJ1-5, the full variable domain reads DAMVIQNPRYQVTQFGKPVTLSCSQTLNHNVMYWYQQKSSQAPKLLFHYYDKDFNNEADTPDNFQSRRPNTSFCFLDIRSPGLGDTAMYLCATSREDQPQHFGDGTRLSIL.

The rearrangement joins TRBV28 to TRBJ1-5; 9 bases match TRBD1. With 3 bases clipped from V and 5 bases from J, the junction kept 5 bases outside the gene matches. The CDR3 sequence is 15 residues long. The germline CDR1 and CDR2 sequences are MDHEN and SYDVKM. The CDR3 DNA reads TGTGCCAGCAGTTTCGTGACAGGGGGGGATCAGCCCCAGCATTTT. It yields the protein CASSFVTGGDQPQHF.

This rearrangement joins TRBV3-1 to TRBJ1-1; D not resolved. The V end lost 3 bases, the J end lost 4 bases, and 12 bases lay between the germline ends. Germline loops: CDR1 LGHDT, CDR2 YNNKEL (reference sequence). This CDR3 region has 14 residues. CDR3 bases: TGTGCCAGCAGCCAGAGCGGGCAGACCACTGAAGCTTTCTTT. It translates to CASSQSGQTTEAFF.

This rearrangement joins TRBV9 to TRBJ1-5; no clear D gene. With 0 bases removed from V and 4 bases from J, the gap between germline ends came to 11 bases. CDR3 length equals 15 residues. Per the germline V gene, CDR1 is SGDLS and CDR2 is YYNGEE. CDR3 protein: CASSVVFTGNQPQHF. The CDR3 coding sequence is TGTGCCAGCAGCGTAGTCTTCACGGGAAATCAGCCCCAGCATTTT.